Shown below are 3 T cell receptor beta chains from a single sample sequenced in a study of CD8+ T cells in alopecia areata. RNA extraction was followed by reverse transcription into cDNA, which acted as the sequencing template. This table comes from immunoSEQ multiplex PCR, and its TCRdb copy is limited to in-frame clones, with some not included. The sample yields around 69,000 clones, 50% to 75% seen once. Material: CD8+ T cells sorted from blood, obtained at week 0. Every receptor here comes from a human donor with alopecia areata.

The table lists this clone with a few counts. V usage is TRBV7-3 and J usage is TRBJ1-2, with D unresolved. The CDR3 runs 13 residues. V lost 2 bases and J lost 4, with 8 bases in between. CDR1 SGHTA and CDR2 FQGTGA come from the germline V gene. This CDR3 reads CASSLGIGYGYTF. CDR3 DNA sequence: TGTGCCAGCAGCTTAGGAATCGGCTATGGCTACACCTTC.

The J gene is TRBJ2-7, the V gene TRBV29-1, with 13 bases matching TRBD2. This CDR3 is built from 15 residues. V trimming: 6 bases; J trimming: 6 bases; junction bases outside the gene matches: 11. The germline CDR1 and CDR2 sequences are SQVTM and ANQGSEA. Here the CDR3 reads CSVELAGGPFGEQYF. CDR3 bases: TGCAGCGTAGAACTAGCGGGGGGGCCGTTCGGCGAGCAGTACTTC.

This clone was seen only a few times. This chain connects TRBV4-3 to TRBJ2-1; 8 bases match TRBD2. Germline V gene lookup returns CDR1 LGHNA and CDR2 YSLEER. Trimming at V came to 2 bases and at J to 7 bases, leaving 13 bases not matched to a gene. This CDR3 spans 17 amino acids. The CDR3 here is CASSQSKSGSDLNEQFF. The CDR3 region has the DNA TGCGCCAGCAGCCAATCTAAAAGCGGGAGCGATTTGAATGAGCAGTTCTTC.